A selection of T cell receptor beta chains follows, all from one sample in a study of blood T cell repertoires in COVID-19. The assay was immunoSEQ multiplex PCR, and TCRdb's table has in-frame clones only and misses some. The sample has hundreds of thousands of clones; roughly 90% are singletons. The specimen sequenced was PBMCs or T cells enriched from blood (not recorded which). The receptors derive from a woman aged 45-60 years who had been exposed to COVID-19. Both conserved end residues are part of each CDR3. Clone size appears in some rows only: once, few, many, or a class for an expanded clone.

clone size,V gene,CDR3 protein
.,TRBV5-1,CASSLAAGGVRTEAFF
.,TRBV6-2/TRBV6-3,CASSYSQGELDYGYTF
.,TRBV3-1/TRBV3-2,CASTPPGQGAVGSGNTIYF
.,TRBV4-1,CASSQALAGGVKTGELFF
.,TRBV27,CASSSAGIGELFF
.,TRBV13,CASSPDRGGANVLTF
.,TRBV5-4,CASSLQDNYGYTF
.,TRBV5-1,CASSFLSGFGTGELFF
.,TRBV28,CASSTGGEKLFF
.,TRBV28,CASTPLSGSITDTQYF
.,TRBV15,CATSRGQTGGQPQHF
.,TRBV2,CAVQGSTGQSNYGYTF
few,TRBV6-5,CASSPGTVNTEAFF
.,TRBV7-9,CASSLAVAENTDTQYF
.,TRBV11-2,CASSASGGPSYEQYF
.,TRBV19,CASSTGQGTYSNQPQHF
.,TRBV30,CAWRGGRSYGYTF
.,TRBV5-1,CASSGGLLNTEAFF
.,TRBV10-3,CAISRQGGNTGELFF
few,TRBV10-1,CASSRDRAYEQYF
.,TRBV28,CASSLRQASQETQYF
.,TRBV10-3,CAISGKGERYQETQYF
.,TRBV6-5,CASSQPGNYGYTF
.,TRBV19,CASSRDGVTQYF
.,TRBV9,CASSGRTSGDNNEQFF
.,TRBV19,CASRSGQVAGNQPQHF
once,TRBV5-8,CASSPDRGRNTIYF
.,TRBV11-2,CASSPRTGSFYEQYF
.,TRBV14,CASRGQGGTDTQYF
once,TRBV29-1,CSVENYHPGQTLNEQFF
.,TRBV11-3,CASTLNEKLFF